Shown below are 4 T cell receptor beta chains from a single sample sequenced in a study of T cells in women clearing cervical HPV infection. Clones were read by immunoSEQ multiplex PCR, and TCRdb kept only the in-frame ones, dropping some. The clone table shows some 8,300 clones, with the ten largest holding 8.2%. Sequencing was done on a sample of blood buffy coat. The receptors were sampled from a woman aged 18 to 75 with a cervical HPV16 infection that either progressed to CIN3+ or cleared (not recorded which).

The sequenced CDR3 bases are TGTGCCAGCAGCCAAGAACTAGATCTGGGCGGT. This gives the protein CASSQELDLGG. The whole CDR3 sequence reads CASSQELDLGGQYF. The chain combines TRBV4-2 with TRBJ2-4; D is possibly TRBD2 (5 bases). From the germline J gene comes the end of the CDR3, since the read stops 3 residues before it. Germline CDR1 and CDR2: LGHNA and YNFKEQ. The CDR3 sequence is 14 residues long.

Concerning this clone: The CDR3 goes on 3 residues after the read ends, and that part is filled in from the germline J gene. The chain uses TRBV5-6 and TRBJ1-4, with TRBD1 matching 7 bases. CDR3 length equals 14 residues. The germline V gene encodes CDR1 SGHDT and CDR2 YYEEEE. Trimming removed 2 bases from V and 8 bases from J; junction bases left unmatched: 6. CDR3 loop: CASSLQGSGEKLFF. The CDR3 bases that were read are TGTGCCAGCAGCTTACAGGGGTCGGGCGAAAAA.

The CDR3 DNA, read in part, is TGTGCCAGCAGCTTAGTAACAGGGTCGGCACCA. It yields the protein CASSLVTGSAP. The full CDR3 reads CASSLVTGSAPLFF. The V call is TRBV5-6, the J call TRBJ1-4; TRBD1 is a possible D gene (6 bases). The sequence runs out 3 residues before the end of the CDR3; the remainder is reconstructed from the germline J gene. This CDR3 has 14 residues. From germline, CDR1 is SGHDT and CDR2 YYEEEE.

This clone counts as medium-sized by frequency. The read ends 3 residues shy of where the CDR3 ends; the end is completed using the germline J gene. The chain joins TRBV20-1 to TRBJ2-3; TRBD2 matches 11 bases. The CDR3 loop spans 16 amino acids. Germline CDR1 reads DFQATT; CDR2 reads SNEGSKA (reference sequence). The J segment lost 2 bases and the V segment lost 6 bases, leaving 10 bases of the junction unmatched. The part of the CDR3 DNA that was read is TGCAGTGCCCCCGGGCTAGCGGGGGGAACCACAGATACG. As protein: CSAPGLAGGTTDT. The full-length CDR3 reads as CSAPGLAGGTTDTQYF.